This T cell receptor beta chain was recorded in a study of shared clonotypes between healthy human individuals. TCRdb keeps only in-frame clones here, not all; method: immunoSEQ multiplex PCR. The sample includes about 560,000 clones, about 80% of them seen just once. CDR1 and CDR2 from the germline V gene are SGHRS and YFSETQ. V was shortened by 1 base and J by 5 bases, with 12 bases between the two germline ends. The CDR3 runs to 14 residues. Sequencing was done on a sample of PBMCs. The V and J genes are TRBV5-1 and TRBJ2-5, with a tentative D call TRBD1 (8 bases). The source of this sequence is a woman aged 40 to 55 in good health. Some clones in this sample may be carry-over from other donors' samples. As DNA, the CDR3 is TGCGCCAGCAGCTTGACAGGGGGGGCGGAGACCCAGTACTTC. Encoded protein: CASSLTGGAETQYF.